The 22 T cell receptor beta chains presented below share a single source sample, sequenced in a study of CD8 T cells in Susac syndrome. RNA, at about 0.5 to 1 ug, was reverse transcribed with random hexamers. MiXCR, applied by TCRdb to the immunoSEQ multiplex PCR reads, yields one record per CDR3 protein. Among about 250,000 distinct CDR3 sequences listed, roughly 95% were seen once. The sample consisted of CD4+ T cells from PBMCs. The receptors were gathered from a human donor with multiple sclerosis.

The V call is TRBV7-9, the J call TRBJ1-2, with D perhaps TRBD1 (5 bases). V lost 3 bases to trimming and J lost 4 bases, with 18 bases between them. In germline, CDR1 is SEHNR, CDR2 FQNEAQ (reference sequence). The CDR3 is made up of 16 amino acids. Here the CDR3 DNA reads TGTGCCAGCAGCTTGGGGGGACGGGGAACGATCTATGGCTACACCTTC. It yields the protein CASSLGGRGTIYGYTF.

V usage is TRBV20-1 and J usage is TRBJ2-3; D not resolved. The CDR3 loop spans 13 amino acids. From germline, CDR1 is DFQATT and CDR2 SNEGSKA (reference sequence). Trimming took 3 bases from V and 2 from J, leaving 9 bases between them. The CDR3 protein is CSARGGYTDTQYF. The CDR3 nucleotides read TGCAGTGCTAGGGGCGGATACACAGATACGCAGTATTTT.

The gene calls are TRBV2 and TRBJ2-2; D may be TRBD1 (5 bases). The CDR3 runs to 14 residues. V was pared by 3 bases and J by 5 bases, with 10 bases between. Germline V gene lookup returns CDR1 SNHLY and CDR2 FYNNEI. The CDR3 region is CASSEAAGTGELFF. In DNA form, the CDR3 reads TGTGCCAGCAGTGAGGCTGCAGGGACCGGGGAGCTGTTTTTT.

The chain is built from TRBV20-1 and TRBJ2-5; no clear D. Trimming cost V 6 bases and J 0 bases, with 14 bases left between them. This CDR3 contains 14 residues. The germline gives CDR1 DFQATT, CDR2 SNEGSKA (reference sequence). The CDR3 here is CSAPISGYQETQYF. The CDR3 nucleotides are TGCAGTGCCCCGATTTCCGGGTACCAAGAGACCCAGTACTTC.

The CDR3 bases are TGTGCCAGCAGCGCCAACCCGGGGGGGGGCGGGACCTATGGCTACACCTTC. This gives the protein CASSANPGGGGTYGYTF. The chain carries TRBV7-9 and TRBJ1-2; tentative D call: TRBD1 (6 bases). Trimming took 5 bases from V and 4 from J, leaving 23 bases between them. Germline V gene sequence: CDR1 SEHNR, CDR2 FQNEAQ (reference sequence). CDR3 length: 17 residues.

This chain links TRBV20-1 with TRBJ1-1; 7 nucleotides align to TRBD1. V dropped 3 bases and J dropped 3; count of bases not matched to a gene: 4. The CDR3 length is 13 residues. The germline V gene encodes CDR1 DFQATT and CDR2 SNEGSKA (reference sequence). CDR3 bases: TGCAGTGCTAGTCCGGGACAGTACACTGAAGCTTTCTTT. Translation: CSASPGQYTEAFF.

The chain recombines TRBV10-3 with TRBJ2-7, with a tentative D call TRBD1 (7 bases). The germline V and J ends were trimmed by 5 bases and 5 bases, with 19 bases remaining between them. Looked up from germline, CDR1 is ENHRY and CDR2 is SYGVKD. The CDR3 covers 15 residues. The CDR3 sequence: CAISPEGQSVNEQYF. In DNA form, the CDR3 reads TGTGCCATCAGTCCGGAGGGACAGTCGGTGAACGAGCAGTACTTC.

This sequence joins TRBV6-5 and TRBJ2-3; D call uncertain. Germline CDR1 is MNHEY and CDR2 is SVGAGI. V lost 2 bases, J lost 1 base, and 10 bases lay in between. The CDR3 has 15 amino acids. In DNA form, the CDR3 reads TGTGCCAGCAGTTACGATGGGCAGGGCACAGATACGCAGTATTTT. Its protein product is CASSYDGQGTDTQYF.

This chain links TRBV5-6 with TRBJ2-1, with D possibly matching TRBD1 (6 bases). V gave up 9 bases and J gave up 4 bases, with 14 bases separating them. This CDR3 is built from 13 residues. Germline V gives CDR1 SGHDT, CDR2 YYEEEE. CDR3 bases: TGTGCCACCAGACAGGTCGGGTACAATGAGCAGTTCTTC. This sequence encodes CATRQVGYNEQFF.

This clonotype appeared a few times. CDR3 in amino acids: CSGRTSVEEQYF. The CDR3, as DNA: TGCAGCGGAAGGACTAGCGTGGAAGAGCAGTACTTC. The rearrangement links TRBV29-1 to TRBJ2-7; 9 bases map to TRBD2. The germline gives CDR1 SQVTM, CDR2 ANQGSEA. The ends lost 7 bases at V and 7 bases at J; junction bases unmatched: 8. The CDR3 totals 12 residues.

The rearrangement joins TRBV19 to TRBJ1-6; D is unclear. Between the trimmed V and J ends, which lost 7 bases and 10 bases, there was a span of 23 bases. Germline loops: CDR1 LNHDA, CDR2 SQIVND (reference sequence). This CDR3 comprises 16 residues. The CDR3, as DNA: TGTGCCAGTAACCGGGCGAATGATGCCCTAGAATCACCCCTCCACTTT. This encodes CASNRANDALESPLHF.

The rearrangement links TRBV28 to TRBJ2-4, with 7 bases lining up with TRBD2. CDR1 and CDR2 (germline): MDHEN, SYDVKM. Germline trimming cut 1 base from V and 0 bases from J; bases unmatched to any gene: 0. The CDR3 contains 15 residues. The CDR3 here is CASSLSGGAKNIQYF. The CDR3 DNA follows: TGTGCCAGCAGTTTATCGGGGGGAGCCAAAAACATTCAGTACTTC.

This chain connects TRBV5-1 to TRBJ2-3; no reliable D call. With 0 bases removed from V and 3 bases from J, the gap between germline ends came to 11 bases. The CDR3 covers 15 residues. Germline V gene lookup returns CDR1 SGHRS and CDR2 YFSETQ. CDR3 loop: CASSLAQVRTDTQYF. The CDR3 DNA is TGCGCCAGCAGCTTGGCCCAAGTTCGTACAGATACGCAGTATTTT.

This clonotype was observed once. The chain employs TRBV5-1 and TRBJ1-1, with D perhaps matching TRBD1 (5 bases). V dropped 5 bases and J dropped 6 bases, with 20 bases sitting between them. CDR3 length: 15 residues. The germline V gene encodes CDR1 SGHRS and CDR2 YFSETQ. The CDR3 coding sequence is TGCGCCAGCAGACAGGCCTCTATCGGTTGGGCTGAAGCTTTCTTT. It encodes CASRQASIGWAEAFF.

This chain uses TRBV30 with TRBJ2-3; possible D gene TRBD1, 6 bases. The CDR3 has 14 residues. V was cut by 2 bases and J by 2 bases, with 11 bases left in between. Germline values: CDR1 GTSNPN, CDR2 SVGIG (reference sequence). The CDR3 reads CAWSQGPVTDTQYF. The CDR3 DNA is TGTGCCTGGAGTCAGGGGCCCGTCACAGATACGCAGTATTTT.

V usage is TRBV7-8 and J usage is TRBJ2-1; 12 bases are shared with TRBD2. J gave up 7 bases and V 5 bases, and 18 bases lay outside the gene matches. CDR1 is SGHVS, CDR2 FQNEAQ, per germline. CDR3 length equals 19 residues. CDR3 protein: CASSPIGTALAGGRNEQFF. CDR3 sequence (DNA): TGTGCCAGCAGCCCCATTGGGACAGCACTAGCGGGAGGTAGGAATGAGCAGTTCTTC.

The chain has TRBV20-1 and TRBJ1-6; 8 bases align to TRBD1. After removal of 4 bases from V and 6 bases from J, the junction contained 5 bases not matched to a gene. This CDR3 has 14 residues. The V gene's germline CDR1 is DFQATT and CDR2 SNEGSKA (reference sequence). The CDR3 region has the DNA TGCAGTGCTATTAGGACAGGGTTTAATTCACCCCTCCACTTT. Its protein is CSAIRTGFNSPLHF.

V is TRBV4-1 and J is TRBJ2-1, with no clear D. V gave up 4 bases and J gave up 4 bases, with 17 bases separating them. Germline CDR1 reads MGHRA; CDR2 reads YSYEKL. The CDR3 runs to 16 residues. This CDR3 reads CASSPIGTEAYNEQFF. The CDR3 DNA reads TGCGCCAGCAGCCCGATAGGTACGGAAGCGTACAATGAGCAGTTCTTC.

The count of this clonotype is one. This chain links TRBV5-1 with TRBJ2-3; D is uncertain. The CDR3 sequence is 13 residues long. CDR1 SGHRS and CDR2 YFSETQ come from the germline V gene. The V gene lost 2 bases and the J gene lost 2 bases, with 6 bases spanning the gap. DNA for the CDR3: TGCGCCAGCAGCTTCGCCCCCACAGATACGCAGTATTTT. This gives the protein CASSFAPTDTQYF.

The V call is TRBV27, the J call TRBJ1-2, with D maybe TRBD1 (6 bases). The CDR3 extends over 14 amino acids. CDR1 and CDR2 (germline): MNHEY, SMNVEV (reference sequence). The ends were cut back, 6 bases at V and 7 bases at J, with 18 bases in the middle. The DNA for the CDR3 is TGTGCCAGCAGCCGCGGACAGTATAATGGTGGCTACACCTTC. Translating it yields CASSRGQYNGGYTF.

This sequence joins TRBV12-3 or TRBV12-4 and TRBJ2-1, with D maybe TRBD2 (6 bases). Between the trimmed V and J ends, which lost 3 bases and 0 bases, there was a span of 15 bases. CDR3 size: 17 residues. For the CDR3, the DNA is TGTGCCAGCAGTTTTTGGCGGGGAGTAAGCTCCTACAATGAGCAGTTCTTC. It is translated as CASSFWRGVSSYNEQFF.

This clonotype was seen once. The chain employs TRBV12-3 or TRBV12-4 and TRBJ2-3; 7 positions agree with TRBD1. The CDR3 runs 14 residues. After removal of 7 bases from V and 5 bases from J, the junction contained 9 bases not matched to a gene. CDR3 in amino acids: CASNQGTAGDTQYF. CDR3 sequence (DNA): TGTGCCAGCAACCAGGGGACAGCAGGAGATACGCAGTATTTT.